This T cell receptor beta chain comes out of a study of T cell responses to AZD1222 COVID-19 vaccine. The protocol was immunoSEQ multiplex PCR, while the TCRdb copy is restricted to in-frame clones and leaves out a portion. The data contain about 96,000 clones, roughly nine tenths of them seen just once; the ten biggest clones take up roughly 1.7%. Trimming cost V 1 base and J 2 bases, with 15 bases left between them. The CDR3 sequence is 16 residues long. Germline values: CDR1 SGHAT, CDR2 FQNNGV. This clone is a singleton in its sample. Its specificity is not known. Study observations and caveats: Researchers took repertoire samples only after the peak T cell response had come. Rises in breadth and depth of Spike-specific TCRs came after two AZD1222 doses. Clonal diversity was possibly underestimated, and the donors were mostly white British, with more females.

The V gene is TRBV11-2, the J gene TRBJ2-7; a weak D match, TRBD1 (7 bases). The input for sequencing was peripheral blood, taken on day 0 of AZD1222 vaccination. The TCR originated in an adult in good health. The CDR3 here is CASSLGGAGQTYEQYF. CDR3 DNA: TGTGCCAGCAGCTTAGGTGGGGCGGGACAGACCTACGAGCAGTACTTC.